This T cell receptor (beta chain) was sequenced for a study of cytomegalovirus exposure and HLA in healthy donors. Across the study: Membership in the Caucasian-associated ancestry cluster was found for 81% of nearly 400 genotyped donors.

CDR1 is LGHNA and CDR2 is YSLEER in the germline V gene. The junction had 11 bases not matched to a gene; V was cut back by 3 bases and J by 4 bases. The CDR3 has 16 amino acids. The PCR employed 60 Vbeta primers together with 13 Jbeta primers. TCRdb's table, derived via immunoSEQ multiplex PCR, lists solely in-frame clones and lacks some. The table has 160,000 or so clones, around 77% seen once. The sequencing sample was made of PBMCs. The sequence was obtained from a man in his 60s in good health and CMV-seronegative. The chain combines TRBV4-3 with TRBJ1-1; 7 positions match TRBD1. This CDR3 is CASSQNPGQRRTEAFF. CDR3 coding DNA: TGCGCCAGCAGCCAGAATCCGGGACAGAGACGCACTGAAGCTTTCTTT.